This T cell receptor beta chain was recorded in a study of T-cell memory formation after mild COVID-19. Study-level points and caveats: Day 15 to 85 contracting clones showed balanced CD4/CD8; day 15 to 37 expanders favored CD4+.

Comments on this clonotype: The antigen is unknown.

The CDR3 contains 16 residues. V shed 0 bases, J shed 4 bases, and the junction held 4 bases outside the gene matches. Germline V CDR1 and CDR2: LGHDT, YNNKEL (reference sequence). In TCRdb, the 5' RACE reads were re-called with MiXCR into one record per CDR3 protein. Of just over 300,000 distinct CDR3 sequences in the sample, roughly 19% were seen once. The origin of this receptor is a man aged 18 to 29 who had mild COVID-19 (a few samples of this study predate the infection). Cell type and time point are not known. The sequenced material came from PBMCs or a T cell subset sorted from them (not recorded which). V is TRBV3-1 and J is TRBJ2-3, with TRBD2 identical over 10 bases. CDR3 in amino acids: CASSQDSSGGSDTQYF. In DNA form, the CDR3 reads TGTGCCAGCAGCCAAGATAGTAGCGGGGGGTCAGATACGCAGTATTTT.